The following is a T cell receptor (beta chain) sequence with its context. What it binds is unknown. Germline V gene lookup returns CDR1 SGHRS and CDR2 YFSETQ. V lost 0 bases and J 0 bases, leaving 6 bases between the germline ends. CDR3 length: 14 residues. Assay used: immunoSEQ multiplex PCR; TCRdb lists only in-frame clones, some missing. The repertoire holds 60,000 to 80,000 clones, with roughly 82% as singletons. This sample stems from a study of OX40 agonist ivuxolimab in advanced cancers. Whole-study findings and limits: The antigens recognized by the expanded peripheral T cells, that is their antigen specificity, were not determined. With doses of 0.1-3.0 mg/kg, partial responders showed among the lowest clonal expansion.

The J gene is TRBJ1-2, the V gene TRBV5-1; D call uncertain. The TCR originated in an adult with an advanced solid tumor such as melanoma, head and neck, liver or kidney cancer. The sample here was CD4+ or CD8+ T cells sorted from blood, taken in a trial of the OX40 agonist ivuxolimab. CDR3 protein: CASSLGEANYGYTF. The CDR3, as DNA: TGCGCCAGCAGCTTGGGGGAGGCTAACTATGGCTACACCTTC.